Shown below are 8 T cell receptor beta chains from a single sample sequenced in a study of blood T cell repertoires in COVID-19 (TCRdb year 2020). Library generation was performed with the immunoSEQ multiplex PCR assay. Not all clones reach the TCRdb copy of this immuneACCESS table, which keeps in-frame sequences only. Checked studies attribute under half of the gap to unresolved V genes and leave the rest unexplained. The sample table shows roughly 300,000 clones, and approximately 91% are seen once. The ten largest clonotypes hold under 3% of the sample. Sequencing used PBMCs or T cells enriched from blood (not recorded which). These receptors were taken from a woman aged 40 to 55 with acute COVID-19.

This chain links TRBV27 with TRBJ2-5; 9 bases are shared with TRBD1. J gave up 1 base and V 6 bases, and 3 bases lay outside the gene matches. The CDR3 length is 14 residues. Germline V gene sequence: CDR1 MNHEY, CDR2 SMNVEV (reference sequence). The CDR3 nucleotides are TGTGCCAGCAGGGGGACAGGGATCCAAGAGACCCAGTACTTC. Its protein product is CASRGTGIQETQYF.

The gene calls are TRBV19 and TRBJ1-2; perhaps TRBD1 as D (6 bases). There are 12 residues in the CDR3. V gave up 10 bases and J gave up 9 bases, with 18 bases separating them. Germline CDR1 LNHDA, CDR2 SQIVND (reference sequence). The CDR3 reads CATSRGEGSYTF. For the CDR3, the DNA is TGTGCCACCTCTAGGGGGGAGGGAAGCTACACCTTC.

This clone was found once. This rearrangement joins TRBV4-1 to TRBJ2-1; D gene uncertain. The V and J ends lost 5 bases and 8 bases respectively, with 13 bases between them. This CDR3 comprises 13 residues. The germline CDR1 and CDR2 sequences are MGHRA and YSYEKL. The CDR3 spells CASSKPYGDEQFF. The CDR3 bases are TGCGCCAGCAGCAAACCCTACGGAGATGAGCAGTTCTTC.

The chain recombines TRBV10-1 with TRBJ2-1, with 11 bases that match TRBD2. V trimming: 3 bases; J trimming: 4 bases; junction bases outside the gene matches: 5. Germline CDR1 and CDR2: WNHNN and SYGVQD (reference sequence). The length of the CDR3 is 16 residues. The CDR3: CASSDTSGGKYNEQFF. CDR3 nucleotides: TGCGCCAGCAGTGACACTAGCGGGGGAAAGTACAATGAGCAGTTCTTC.

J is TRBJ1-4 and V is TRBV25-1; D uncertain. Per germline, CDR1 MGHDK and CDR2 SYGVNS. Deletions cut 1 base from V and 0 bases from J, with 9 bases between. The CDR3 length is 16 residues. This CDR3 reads CASSELRGATNEKLFF. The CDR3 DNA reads TGTGCCAGCAGTGAATTGCGGGGTGCAACTAATGAAAAACTGTTTTTT.

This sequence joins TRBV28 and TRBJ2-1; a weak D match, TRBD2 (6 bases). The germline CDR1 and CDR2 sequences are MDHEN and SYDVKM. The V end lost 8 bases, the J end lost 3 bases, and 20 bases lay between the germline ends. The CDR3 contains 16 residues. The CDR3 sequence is CASASIQGTGYNEQFF. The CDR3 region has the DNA TGTGCCAGCGCCTCTATCCAAGGGACTGGCTACAATGAGCAGTTCTTC.

CDR3 amino acids: CASSRRTGGAGETQYF. CDR3 in DNA: TGTGCCAGCAGCCGCCGGACAGGGGGCGCGGGGGAGACCCAGTACTTC. The chain couples TRBV11-3 to TRBJ2-5; 11 nucleotides align to TRBD1. The germline V gene has CDR1 SGHNT and CDR2 YENEEA. The CDR3 runs 16 residues. After removal of 5 bases from V and 5 bases from J, the junction contained 10 bases not matched to a gene.

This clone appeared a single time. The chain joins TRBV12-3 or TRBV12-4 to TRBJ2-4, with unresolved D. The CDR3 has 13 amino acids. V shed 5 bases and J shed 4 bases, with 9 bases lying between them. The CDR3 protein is CASSPARKNIQYF. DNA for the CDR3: TGTGCCAGCAGTCCTGCCAGGAAAAACATTCAGTACTTC.